This TCR beta chain was profiled in a study of CD8+CD57+ T cells in acquired aplastic anemia. Flow cytometry had shown expanded CD8+CD57+ cells in the patients chosen for sequencing. CD8+CD57+ effector memory cells were additionally sequenced in 2 of 12 patients. Every patient had severe acquired aplastic anemia. Beads enriched the CD8+CD57+ cells, and these gave a mean 1.6 ug DNA. Study-level findings and limits: With respect to CD8+ Simpson's diversity, patients and controls did not differ significantly. Diversity was reduced in patient CD8+CD57+ cells relative to total CD4+ and CD8+ pools.

The use of genomic DNA as template underpinned the TCR beta VDJ and CDR3 profiling. MiXCR, applied by TCRdb to the reads, yields one record per CDR3 protein. The sample has around 15,000 distinct CDR3 sequences; around two fifths are singletons. To note about this clonotype: Its antigen is unknown.

This sequence originates from a human donor with aplastic anemia. Sequenced input: CD8+CD57+ T cells sorted from PBMCs. The subset was: bead-enriched CD8+CD57+ effector memory T cells from SAA patients.

The CDR3 bases are TGTGCCAGCAGCTCCGGAGCCTCCTACGAGCAGTACTTC. This codes for CASSSGASYEQYF. The chain recombines TRBV5-6 with TRBJ2-7; D is uncertain. Germline-derived CDR1 and CDR2 are SGHDT and YYEEEE. The V end lost 3 bases, the J end lost 0 bases, and 7 bases lay between the germline ends. The CDR3 runs to 13 residues.